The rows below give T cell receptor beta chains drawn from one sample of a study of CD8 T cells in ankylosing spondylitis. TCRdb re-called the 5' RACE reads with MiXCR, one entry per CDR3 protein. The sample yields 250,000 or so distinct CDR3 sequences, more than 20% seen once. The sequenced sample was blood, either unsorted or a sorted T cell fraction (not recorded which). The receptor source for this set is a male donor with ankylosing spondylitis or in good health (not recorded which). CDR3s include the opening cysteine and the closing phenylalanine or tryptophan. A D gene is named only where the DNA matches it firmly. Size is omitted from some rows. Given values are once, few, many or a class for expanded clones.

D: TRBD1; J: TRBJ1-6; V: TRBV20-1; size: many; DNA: TGCAGTGCTATTAGACAGGGCCAAGATTCACCCCTCCACTTT; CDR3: CSAIRQGQDSPLHF
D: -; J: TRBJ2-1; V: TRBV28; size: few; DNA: TGTGCCAGCAGTTCCGCCCTCGTCCATGAGCAGTTCTTC; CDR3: CASSSALVHEQFF
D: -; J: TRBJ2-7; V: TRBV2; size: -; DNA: TGTGCCAGCCTCTATTCGCGAGGCTCCTACGAGCAGTACTTC; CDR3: CASLYSRGSYEQYF
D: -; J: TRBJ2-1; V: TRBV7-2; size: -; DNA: TGTGCCAGCAGCCGACGTATCAATGAGCAGTTCTTC; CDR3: CASSRRINEQFF
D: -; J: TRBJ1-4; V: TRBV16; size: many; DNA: TGTGCCAGCAGCCAATCGTCGGTCGGTAATGAAAAACTGTTTTTT; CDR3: CASSQSSVGNEKLFF
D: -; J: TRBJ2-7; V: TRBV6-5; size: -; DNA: TGTGCCAGCAGTTTAGCTATACGGGGCGAGCAGTACTTC; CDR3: CASSLAIRGEQYF
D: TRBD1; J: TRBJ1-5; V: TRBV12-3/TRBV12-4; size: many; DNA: TGTGCCACCACAGGGGCGGGCAATCAGCCCCAGCATTTT; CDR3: CATTGAGNQPQHF
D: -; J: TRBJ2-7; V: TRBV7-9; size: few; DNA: TGTGCCAGCAGGTTCGGGACCGCCGAGTACGAGCAGTACTTC; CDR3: CASRFGTAEYEQYF
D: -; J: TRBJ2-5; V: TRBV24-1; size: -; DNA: TGTGCCACCAGTGAGGACCAGATGCAAGAGACCCAGTACTTC; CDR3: CATSEDQMQETQYF
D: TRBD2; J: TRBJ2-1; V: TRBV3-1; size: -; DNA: TGTGCCAGCAGCCCTCAGGCTAGCGGGGGTCCCCTCAATGAGCAGTTCTTC; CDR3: CASSPQASGGPLNEQFF
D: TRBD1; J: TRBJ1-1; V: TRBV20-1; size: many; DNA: TGCAGTGCTAGGGGGACAGCACACACTGAAGCTTTCTTT; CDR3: CSARGTAHTEAFF
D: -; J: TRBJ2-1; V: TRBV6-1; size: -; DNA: TGTGCCAGCAAAAACGCGGGGACGGGGAGGAGGTTCTTC; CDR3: CASKNAGTGRRFF
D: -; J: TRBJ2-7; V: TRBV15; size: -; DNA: TGTGCCACCAGCAGAGATCGACCCGCGGGTGAGCAGTACTTC; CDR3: CATSRDRPAGEQYF
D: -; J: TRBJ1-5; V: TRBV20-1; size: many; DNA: TGCAGTGCTAGAGTTGGGTATAGCAATCAGCCCCAGCATTTT; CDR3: CSARVGYSNQPQHF
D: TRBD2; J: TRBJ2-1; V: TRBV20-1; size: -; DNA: TGCAGTGCTCGGAATGCGGGGGGGGGAAGGGAGCAGTTCTTC; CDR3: CSARNAGGGREQFF
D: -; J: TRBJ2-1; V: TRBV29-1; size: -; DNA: TGCAGCTTCGGGCTATGGAATGAGCAGTTCTTC; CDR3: CSFGLWNEQFF
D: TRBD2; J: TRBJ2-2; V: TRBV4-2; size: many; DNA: TGTGCCAGCAGCCCCACTAGCGGGGGGGCCGGGGAGCTGTTTTTT; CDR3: CASSPTSGGAGELFF
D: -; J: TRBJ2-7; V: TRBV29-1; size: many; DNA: TGCAGCGTTGGAAGAGGGAACGACGAGCAGTACTTC; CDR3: CSVGRGNDEQYF
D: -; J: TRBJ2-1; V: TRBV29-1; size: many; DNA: TGCAGCGGTACTAGCAGTGATGAGCAGTTCTTC; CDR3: CSGTSSDEQFF
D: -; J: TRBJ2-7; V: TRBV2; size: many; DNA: TGTGCCAGCCGGGGGGCCTTTCCTTACGAGCAGTACTTC; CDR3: CASRGAFPYEQYF
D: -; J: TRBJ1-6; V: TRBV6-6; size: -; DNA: TGTGCCAGCACTGTGACGAGCTCACCCCTCCACTTT; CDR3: CASTVTSSPLHF
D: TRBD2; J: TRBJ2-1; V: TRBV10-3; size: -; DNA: TGTGCCATCAGGGCCGGGACTAGCGGGGGGGGGTACAATGAGCAGTTCTTC; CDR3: CAIRAGTSGGGYNEQFF
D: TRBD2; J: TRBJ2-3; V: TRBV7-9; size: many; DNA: TGTGCCAGCAGCCCCGGACTAGCGGGGCACACAGATACGCAGTATTTT; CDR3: CASSPGLAGHTDTQYF
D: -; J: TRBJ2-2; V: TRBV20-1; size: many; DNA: TGCAGTGCTAGCGGTGCGCGGAACACCGGGGAGCTGTTTTTT; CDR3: CSASGARNTGELFF
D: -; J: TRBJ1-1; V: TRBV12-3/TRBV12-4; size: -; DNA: TGTGCCAGCAGTTTGACCGACTGGCGGACTGAAGCTTTCTTT; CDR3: CASSLTDWRTEAFF
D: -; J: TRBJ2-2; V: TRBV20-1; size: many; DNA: TGCAGTGCTAGGACCACCGGGGAGCTGTTTTTT; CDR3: CSARTTGELFF
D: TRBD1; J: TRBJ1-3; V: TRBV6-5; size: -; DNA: TGTGCCAGCAGTTACTCGACAGGGATCCCTGGAAACACCATATATTTT; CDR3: CASSYSTGIPGNTIYF
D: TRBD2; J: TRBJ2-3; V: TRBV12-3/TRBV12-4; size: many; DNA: TGTGCCAGCAGTTTGGGCCAGCGGGACACAGATACGCAGTATTTT; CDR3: CASSLGQRDTDTQYF
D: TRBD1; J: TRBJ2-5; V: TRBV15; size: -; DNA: TGTGCCACCAGCAACAGGGGTGCGGGAGAGACCCAGTACTTC; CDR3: CATSNRGAGETQYF
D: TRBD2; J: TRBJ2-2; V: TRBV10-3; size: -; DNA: TGTGCCATCAGTAAGGAAGCGGGGTCCACGAACACCGGGGAGCTGTTTTTT; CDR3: CAISKEAGSTNTGELFF
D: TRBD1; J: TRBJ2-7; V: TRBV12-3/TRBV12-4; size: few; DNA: TGTGCCAGCAGCTCATTTGGGACAGGGGAGCAGTACTTC; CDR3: CASSSFGTGEQYF
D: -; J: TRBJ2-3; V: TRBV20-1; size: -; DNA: TGCAGTGCTACCACGCCCGGGACACCAAGCACAGATACGCAGTATTTT; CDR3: CSATTPGTPSTDTQYF
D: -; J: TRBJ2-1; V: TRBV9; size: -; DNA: TGTGCCAGCAGCGTAAAGCGGTCCTACAATGAGCAGTTCTTC; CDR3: CASSVKRSYNEQFF
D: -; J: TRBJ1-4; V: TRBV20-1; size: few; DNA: TGCAGTGCTAGGAAGGGGAGCCTAGGTGAAAAACTGTTTTTT; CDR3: CSARKGSLGEKLFF
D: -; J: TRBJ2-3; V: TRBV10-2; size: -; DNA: TGCGCCAGCAGTGAGTCGAGGGGAGATACGCAGTATTTT; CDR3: CASSESRGDTQYF
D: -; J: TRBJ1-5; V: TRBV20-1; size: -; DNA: TGCAGTGCTAGTCAAGGTCAGCCCCAGCATTTT; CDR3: CSASQGQPQHF
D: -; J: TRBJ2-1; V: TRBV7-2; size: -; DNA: TGTGCCAGCAGCTTGGAGGAAGGTTTTGAGCAGTTCTTC; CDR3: CASSLEEGFEQFF
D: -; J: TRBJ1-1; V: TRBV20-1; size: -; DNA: TGCAGTGCCCTTAAGGGGGGGACTGAAGCTTTCTTT; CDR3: CSALKGGTEAFF
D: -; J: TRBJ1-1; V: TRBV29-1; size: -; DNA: TGCAGCGTGCAGGCCCGATTGAACACTGAAGCTTTCTTT; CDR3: CSVQARLNTEAFF
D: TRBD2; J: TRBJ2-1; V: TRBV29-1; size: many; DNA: TGCAGCGTCGCAATGGGGGGGTCCTTTTCCTACAATGAGCAGTTCTTC; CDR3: CSVAMGGSFSYNEQFF
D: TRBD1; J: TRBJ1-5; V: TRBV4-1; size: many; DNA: TGCGCCAGCAGCCTCTTAGGGACAGTCAATCAGCCCCAGCATTTT; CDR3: CASSLLGTVNQPQHF
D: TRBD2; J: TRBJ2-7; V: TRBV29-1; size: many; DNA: TGCAGCGCCGGGAGGAGGGGCGAGCAGTACTTC; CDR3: CSAGRRGEQYF
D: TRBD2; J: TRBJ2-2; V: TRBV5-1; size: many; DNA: TGCGCCAGCAGCTTGTGGCTAGCGGGCCCCGGGGAGCTGTTTTTT; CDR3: CASSLWLAGPGELFF
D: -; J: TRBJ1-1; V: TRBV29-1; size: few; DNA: TGCAGCGTCCGGGACGGCTCCGATACTGAAGCTTTCTTT; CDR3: CSVRDGSDTEAFF
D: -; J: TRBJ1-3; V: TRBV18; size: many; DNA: TGTGCCAGCTCACCACTGGAGAGCGGAAACACCATATATTTT; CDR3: CASSPLESGNTIYF
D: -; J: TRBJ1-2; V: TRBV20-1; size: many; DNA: TGCAGTGCTAGTTGGCCAGCTAGTCATGGCTACACCTTC; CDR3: CSASWPASHGYTF
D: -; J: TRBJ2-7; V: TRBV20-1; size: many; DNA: TGCAGTGCTAGAGGAGGCCTAGGTTCCTCGGCATTGTACGAGCAGTACTTC; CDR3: CSARGGLGSSALYEQYF
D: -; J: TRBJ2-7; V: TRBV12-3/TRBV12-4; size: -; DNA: TGTGCCAGCAGTACGACGCCGAGCGAGCAGTACTTC; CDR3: CASSTTPSEQYF
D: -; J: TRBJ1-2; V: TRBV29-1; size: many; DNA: TGCAGCGTTGTGCAGGGGCAGGATGGCTACACCTTC; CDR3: CSVVQGQDGYTF
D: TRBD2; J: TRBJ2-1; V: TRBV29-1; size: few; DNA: TGCAGCGTTGGGGGGGGAAGGGACGCCTACAATGAGCAGTTCTTC; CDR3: CSVGGGRDAYNEQFF
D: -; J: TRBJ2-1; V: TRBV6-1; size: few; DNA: TGTGCCAGCAGTGAAGGGTACGGGGGCCTATACTACAATGAGCAGTTCTTC; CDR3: CASSEGYGGLYYNEQFF
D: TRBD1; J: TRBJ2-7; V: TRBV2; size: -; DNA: TGTGCCAGCACCCCGGACAGGGAAGGCGAGCAGTACTTC; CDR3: CASTPDREGEQYF
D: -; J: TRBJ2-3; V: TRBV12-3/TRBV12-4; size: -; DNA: TGTGCCAGCAGTTTCAGGGTGGATACGCAGTATTTT; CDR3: CASSFRVDTQYF
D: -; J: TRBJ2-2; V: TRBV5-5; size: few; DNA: TGTGCCAGCAGCTTCGACTATCAGAACACCGGGGAGCTGTTTTTT; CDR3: CASSFDYQNTGELFF
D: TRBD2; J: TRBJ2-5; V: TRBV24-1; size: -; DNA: TGTGCCACCAGTGCGGGGGGGCAAGAGACCCAGTACTTC; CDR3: CATSAGGQETQYF
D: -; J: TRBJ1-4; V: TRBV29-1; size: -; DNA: TGCAGCGTTGTCGCTGGGTTTAATGAAAAACTGTTTTTT; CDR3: CSVVAGFNEKLFF
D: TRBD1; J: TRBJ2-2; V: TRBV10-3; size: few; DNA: TGTGCCATCAGATTAACCGGGACAGAAGCAGGAGGGGAGCTGTTTTTT; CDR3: CAIRLTGTEAGGELFF